Here is one T cell receptor (beta chain) with its context. Its target antigen remains unknown. One base away there is no much larger clone; base qualities are not given. The source of the sample is a study of T cell responses to AZD1222 COVID-19 vaccine (dated by TCRdb to 2020 to 2023). About the investigation overall: A total of around 240 trial participants underwent TCR sequencing, of whom approximately 200 had received two doses of AZD1222 and some 26 had received two doses of the MenACWY control vaccine. Trial participants were enrolled by age into subgroups of 18-55, 56-69 and 70-plus years, and approximately 150, 30 and 60 TCR-sequenced participants, respectively, were included in these subgroups. Findings and caveats that apply to the study as a whole: In the small 56-69-year group, the increase in depth fell short of significance, most likely because of low power. Conclusions about previously exposed vaccinees are limited, since just 5 to 7 AZD1222 recipients were seropositive for SARS-CoV-2 at baseline. Most participants were white British and females outnumbered males, and the authors suggested that clonal diversity may have been underestimated. Nearly half of unique spike-specific TCRs reportedly recognized epitopes outside regions mutated in the B.1.351 and B.1.1.7 variants. Spike-specific TCR breadth and depth rose significantly after two AZD1222 doses compared with day 0 and with MenACWY recipients. Because no samples from the day 14 peak response were available, repertoires could be characterized only after the peak T cell response. The whole spike protein was spanned by vaccine-associated CD4 TCRs, and dominant responses were seen in regions 160-218 and 743-854.

The germline V end is reduced by 2 bases and the J end by 0 bases; junction bases left unmatched: 9. Based on the germline V gene, the CDR1 and CDR2 sequences are LGHNT and FRNRAP. The cysteine opens and the phenylalanine closes a CDR3 of 17 amino acids. Solely the CDR3 DNA is kept, with 51 bases framed from the first base. The sample's time point label, decoded: about 28 days (+/-7) after the second vaccine dose. AZD1222 recipients whose second dose came at about 4 weeks and those whose second dose came at about 12 weeks were combined into one group, since spike-specific TCR depth and breadth did not differ between the two schedules. Vaccinee samples came from UK trials COV001 and COV002, including a single-blind randomized controlled phase 2/3 trial of AZD1222 (ChAdOx1 nCoV-19) in healthy adults. For TCRbeta chain sequencing, PBMC samples were collected from trial participants at day 0 and at day 28 after the second dose.

The CDR3 regions of human TCRbeta chains were analyzed by immunosequencing. The study's processing was this. TCRs in the repertoires were matched against a reference library of SARS-CoV-2-specific TCRs that had been generated with the MIRA antigen-specificity platform. Breadth meant the fraction of unique TCRs that were SARS-CoV-2-associated, whereas depth meant the fraction of total T cells that were SARS-CoV-2-associated. Using the MIRA data, every spike-specific TCR was mapped to the spike region that the TCR reacted to and assigned to either a CD4 or a CD8 class. Log10-transformed breadth and depth values were compared by one-way ANOVA with Sidak's multiple comparisons tests. Held by TCRdb, this immuneACCESS table contains in-frame sequences only and omits some clones. Under half of the omission traces to an unresolved V gene where checked; the cause of the rest is unknown. That table gives V, J and clone size, and the DNA gave D and trimming. Across this sample there are 100,000 to 150,000 clones, with around 83% seen only once. 3.5% to 5% of the sample is taken by the ten largest.

Recombination joined TRBV12-5 with TRBJ2-7; a stretch of 8 junction bases matches TRBD2. Specimen: peripheral blood, collected 28 days after the second AZD1222 dose. This receptor was taken from an adult who received the AZD1222 COVID-19 vaccine. The sequenced DNA: TGTGCTAGTGGTTTGTCTCGGGGGGGGCATCGCTCCTACGAGCAGTACTTC. This yields the protein CASGLSRGGHRSYEQYF. With the rest looked up from the reference TRBV12-5 and TRBJ2-7 genes rather than sequenced, the full variable domain is DARVTQTPRHKVTEMGQEVTMRCQPILGHNTVFWYRQTMMQGLELLAYFRNRAPLDDSGMPKDRFSAEMPDATLATLKIQPSEPRDSAVYFCASGLSRGGHRSYEQYFGPGTRLTVT.